This is a list of T cell receptor beta chains from one sample in a study of blood T cells in healthy people across ages. MiXCR was run by TCRdb on the 5' RACE reads, yielding one entry per CDR3 protein. This table holds 1.5 million or so distinct CDR3 sequences, around 39% found once. Sequences were obtained from blood. All receptors derive from a woman aged 18-35 years in good health. Both conserved end residues are part of each CDR3. A D gene is named only where the DNA matches it firmly. The size of a clone is reported for some rows only, either as once, few or many, or as a class for expanded clones.

D gene | clone size | J gene | V gene | CDR3 protein | CDR3 DNA
- | - | TRBJ2-3 | TRBV7-2 | CASSTPWGADTQYF | TGTGCCAGCAGCACGCCCTGGGGGGCAGATACGCAGTATTTT
TRBD2 | few | TRBJ2-1 | TRBV3-1 | CASSQVGTSGSSYNEQFF | TGTGCCAGCAGCCAGGTCGGGACTAGCGGAAGCTCCTACAATGAGCAGTTCTTC
- | - | TRBJ2-1 | TRBV7-8 | CASSLGKVGPQGNEQFF | TGTGCCAGCAGCCTGGGGAAAGTGGGGCCCCAAGGGAATGAGCAGTTCTTC
- | - | TRBJ1-2 | TRBV28 | CASSWGSAGIGYTF | TGTGCCAGCAGTTGGGGAAGTGCAGGGATCGGCTACACCTTC
- | - | TRBJ2-7 | TRBV20-1 | CSARQGGDTYEQYF | TGCAGTGCTAGACAAGGGGGAGACACCTACGAGCAGTACTTC
- | - | TRBJ2-3 | TRBV2 | CASKEGQVTYTQYF | TGTGCCAGCAAGGAGGGCCAGGTAACATATACGCAGTATTTT
TRBD2 | once | TRBJ2-3 | TRBV6-1 | CASSEDDGGAGTDTQYF | TGTGCCAGCAGTGAAGACGACGGGGGGGCGGGCACAGATACGCAGTATTTT
- | - | TRBJ1-4 | TRBV6-1 | CASAAGAGDEKLFF | TGTGCCAGTGCCGCCGGGGCGGGGGATGAAAAACTGTTTTTT
TRBD2 | - | TRBJ2-7 | TRBV10-3 | CAIQLSGSSEQYF | TGTGCCATTCAACTTAGCGGGAGTAGCGAGCAGTACTTC
- | - | TRBJ1-2 | TRBV6-5 | CASSYSIDYLDALYTF | TGTGCCAGCAGTTACTCGATTGACTACTTGGACGCCCTCTACACCTTC
TRBD2 | few | TRBJ2-1 | TRBV12-3/TRBV12-4 | CASSLIAGGPHNEQFF | TGTGCCAGCAGTTTAATAGCGGGAGGGCCCCACAATGAGCAGTTCTTC
TRBD2 | few | TRBJ2-3 | TRBV7-2 | CASSLVRGRDTDTQYF | TGTGCCAGCAGCTTAGTGCGCGGGAGGGACACAGATACGCAGTATTTT
- | - | TRBJ1-5 | TRBV2 | CASRKGGAQGQPQHF | TGTGCCAGCAGAAAAGGGGGGGCGCAGGGTCAGCCCCAGCATTTT
TRBD1 | - | TRBJ1-2 | TRBV7-6 | CASSLAGVGTEVGITGYTF | TGTGCCAGCAGCTTAGCGGGGGTGGGGACAGAAGTCGGGATAACGGGCTACACCTTC
TRBD1 | - | TRBJ1-2 | TRBV5-6 | CASNLGADRGYGYTF | TGTGCCAGCAACTTGGGTGCGGACAGGGGCTATGGCTACACCTTC
TRBD2 | - | TRBJ2-7 | TRBV6-1 | CASRPTSAGIYEQYF | TGTGCCAGCAGGCCAACTAGCGCGGGAATCTACGAGCAGTACTTC
- | - | TRBJ2-7 | TRBV7-8 | CASSYSSGMGGEQYF | TGTGCCAGCAGCTACAGTTCAGGGATGGGTGGCGAGCAGTACTTC
TRBD1 | - | TRBJ1-2 | TRBV27 | CASSFVQGANGYTF | TGTGCCAGCAGTTTTGTCCAGGGGGCCAATGGCTACACCTTC
TRBD2 | - | TRBJ2-1 | TRBV4-1 | CASSQAGVAGNEQFF | TGCGCCAGCAGCCAAGCAGGGGTAGCGGGAAATGAGCAGTTCTTC
- | - | TRBJ1-2 | TRBV9 | CASSVAQGSGYGYTF | TGTGCCAGCAGCGTAGCTCAAGGGTCGGGCTATGGCTACACCTTC